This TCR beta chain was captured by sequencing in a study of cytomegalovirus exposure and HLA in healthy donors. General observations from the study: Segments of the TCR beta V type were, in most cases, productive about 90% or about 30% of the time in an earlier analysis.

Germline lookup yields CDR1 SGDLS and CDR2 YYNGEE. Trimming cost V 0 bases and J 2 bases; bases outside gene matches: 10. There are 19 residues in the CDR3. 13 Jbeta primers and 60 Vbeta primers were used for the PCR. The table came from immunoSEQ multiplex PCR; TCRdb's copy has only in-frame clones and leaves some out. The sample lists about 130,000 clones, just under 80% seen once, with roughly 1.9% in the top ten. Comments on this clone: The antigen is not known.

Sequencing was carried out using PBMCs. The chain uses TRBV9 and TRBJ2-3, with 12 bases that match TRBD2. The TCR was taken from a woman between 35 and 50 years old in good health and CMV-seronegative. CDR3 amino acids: CASSVDLTSGGFYTDTQYF. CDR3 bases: TGTGCCAGCAGCGTAGATTTAACTAGCGGGGGGTTTTACACAGATACGCAGTATTTT.